This T cell receptor (beta chain) was sequenced during a study of cytomegalovirus exposure and HLA in healthy donors. Vbeta (60) and Jbeta (13) primers were used in the PCR. Some clones are missing from TCRdb's copy, which holds only in-frame ones; the method was immunoSEQ multiplex PCR. This table holds 120,000 or so clones, roughly 78% found once. V was clipped by 6 bases and J by 0 bases; unmatched bases: 5. Germline V gene data show CDR1 as LNHDA and CDR2 as SQIVND (reference sequence). This CDR3 contains 15 residues. The gene calls are TRBV19 and TRBJ2-3; the match to TRBD2 covers 8 bases. This receptor was obtained from a woman aged 35 to 49 in good health and CMV-seronegative. The specimen was PBMCs. CDR3 region: CASSSLAASTDTQYF. In nucleotides, the CDR3 is TGTGCCAGTAGCTCACTAGCGGCCAGCACAGATACGCAGTATTTT.